The 15 T cell receptor beta chains presented below share a single source sample, sequenced in a study of blood T cell repertoires in COVID-19. The data were produced by immunoSEQ multiplex PCR, yet TCRdb's version contains in-frame clones alone and is incomplete. The sample has around 430,000 clones, approximately 90% seen once; the top ten hold 10% to 15%. The sequencing sample was made of peripheral blood. These receptors all stem from a woman aged 50 to 60 with COVID-19, enrolled during active disease.

This clone was found once. The V call is TRBV9, the J call TRBJ2-2, with 9 bases matching TRBD1. Losses at the gene ends were 3 bases for V and 6 bases for J; bases not matched to a gene: 3. The CDR3 length is 14 residues. CDR1 is SGDLS and CDR2 is YYNGEE in the germline V gene. The CDR3 here is CASSEGQGPGELFF. CDR3 sequence (DNA): TGTGCCAGCAGCGAGGGACAGGGCCCCGGGGAGCTGTTTTTT.

The J gene is TRBJ1-2, the V gene TRBV6-5; 10 bases are a match to TRBD1. The CDR3 runs to 15 residues. Germline assignment: CDR1 MNHEY and CDR2 SVGAGI. V trimming: 6 bases; J trimming: 4 bases; junction bases outside the gene matches: 8. The chain's CDR3 is CASRPGTGEGYGYTF. CDR3 sequence (DNA): TGTGCCAGCAGGCCCGGGACAGGGGAAGGCTATGGCTACACCTTC.

V and J are TRBV30 and TRBJ2-7; 7 nucleotides agree with TRBD1. CDR1 is GTSNPN, CDR2 SVGIG, per germline (reference sequence). The CDR3 runs to 12 residues. V shed 4 bases, J shed 2 bases, and the junction held 2 bases outside the gene matches. CDR3 protein: CAWTQGAYEQYF. The CDR3 DNA follows: TGTGCCTGGACTCAGGGGGCCTACGAGCAGTACTTC.

This rearrangement joins TRBV7-9 to TRBJ1-1; 7 bases are shared with TRBD1. CDR3 length: 14 amino acids. Germline V gene lookup returns CDR1 SEHNR and CDR2 FQNEAQ (reference sequence). V trimming: 5 bases; J trimming: 8 bases; junction bases outside the gene matches: 11. The CDR3 DNA reads as TGTGCCAGCAGCCCCCCTACAGGGGTTTGGGAAGCTTTCTTT. The encoded protein is CASSPPTGVWEAFF.

The chain is built from TRBV6-5 and TRBJ1-5; D might be TRBD1 (6 bases). This CDR3 region has 12 residues. V was trimmed by 9 bases and J by 7 bases, leaving 13 bases between them. The V gene's germline CDR1 is MNHEY and CDR2 SVGAGI. The CDR3 reads CASRQAGQPQHF. In DNA, the CDR3 is TGTGCCAGTAGACAGGCTGGACAGCCCCAGCATTTT.

The gene calls are TRBV6-6 and TRBJ2-1; tentatively, D is TRBD2 (8 bases). Germline CDR1 is MNHNY and CDR2 is SVGAGI (reference sequence). The ends were cut back, 5 bases at V and 10 bases at J, with 21 bases in the middle. The CDR3 covers 15 residues. The CDR3 loop is CASSPPTGTSEEQFF. CDR3 nucleotides: TGTGCCAGCAGTCCACCGACAGGGACTAGTGAAGAGCAGTTCTTC.

This chain links TRBV5-6 with TRBJ1-2; D is uncertain. The CDR3 sequence is 15 residues long. Germline assignment: CDR1 SGHDT and CDR2 YYEEEE. V was trimmed by 6 bases and J by 5 bases, leaving 20 bases between them. The CDR3 sequence is CASTVEGRRSYGYTF. CDR3 sequence (DNA): TGTGCCAGCACCGTGGAGGGTCGGAGATCTTATGGCTACACCTTC.

The V call is TRBV21-1, the J call TRBJ2-7; TRBD2 is the table's D call and was not checked against the DNA. TRBV21-1 is designated a pseudogene. The CDR3 runs to 17 residues. Here the CDR3 reads CASRKALAGPPSYEQYF. DNA of the CDR3: TGTGCCAGCCGAAAAGCCTTAGCGGGACCCCCCTCCTACGAGCAGTACTTC.

V is TRBV5-6 and J is TRBJ1-1; D ambiguous. The ends were cut back, 3 bases at V and 1 base at J, with 10 bases in the middle. CDR1 SGHDT and CDR2 YYEEEE come from the germline V gene. There are 14 residues in the CDR3. The CDR3 reads CASSSPGGNTEAFF. The CDR3 DNA reads as TGTGCCAGCAGCTCCCCGGGAGGGAACACTGAAGCTTTCTTT.

V is TRBV6-5 and J is TRBJ1-2; a weak D match, TRBD1 (6 bases). Trimming left V 6 bases short and J 5 bases short, with 10 bases between. The V gene's germline CDR1 is MNHEY and CDR2 SVGAGI. CDR3 length: 12 amino acids. Here the CDR3 reads CASRQGSYGYTF. DNA for the CDR3: TGTGCCAGCAGGCAGGGGTCTTATGGCTACACCTTC.

V is TRBV7-9 and J is TRBJ2-1; 8 bases match TRBD2. J lost 7 bases, V lost 5 bases, and 16 bases had no gene match. Germline V gene lookup returns CDR1 SEHNR and CDR2 FQNEAQ (reference sequence). The CDR3 extends over 17 amino acids. The CDR3 DNA reads TGTGCCAGCAGCCCCCCGAATATGCGCGGGGGGCCGAATGAGCAGTTCTTC. Amino acid sequence: CASSPPNMRGGPNEQFF. Combining the CDR3 with reference TRBV7-9 and TRBJ2-1 gives the whole variable domain DTGVSQNPRHKITKRGQNVTFRCDPISEHNRLYWYRQTLGQGPEFLTYFQNEAQLEKSRLLSDRFSAERPKGSFSTLEIQRTEQGDSAMYLCASSPPNMRGGPNEQFFGPGTRLTVL.

The rearrangement links TRBV28 to TRBJ1-1; the D is unclear. The CDR3 is 11 amino acids. The V end was cut by 9 bases, the J end by 1 base, with 6 bases between. In germline, CDR1 is MDHEN, CDR2 SYDVKM. CDR3: CASSGNTEAFF. Here the CDR3 DNA reads TGTGCCAGTTCGGGGAACACTGAAGCTTTCTTT.

This rearrangement joins TRBV7-2 to TRBJ2-1; 14 nucleotides match TRBD2. Per germline, CDR1 SGHTA and CDR2 FQGNSA. V trimming: 0 bases; J trimming: 12 bases; junction bases outside the gene matches: 7. CDR3 size: 16 residues. The DNA of the CDR3 is TGTGCCAGCAGCTTAGCGACTAGCGGGGGGGCCCCTGCGCAGTTCTTC. It is translated as CASSLATSGGAPAQFF.

The rearrangement uses TRBV19 and TRBJ1-1; tentatively, D is TRBD1 (5 bases). Trimming removed 3 bases at V and 4 bases at J, with 12 bases between. Germline CDR1 reads LNHDA; CDR2 reads SQIVND (reference sequence). The CDR3 length is 14 residues. The CDR3 DNA follows: TGTGCCAGTAGTATGGCGGGGGAAGGCACTGAAGCTTTCTTT. Its protein is CASSMAGEGTEAFF.

The chain recombines TRBV6-5 with TRBJ1-1; tentatively, D is TRBD1 (6 bases). V lost 4 bases to trimming and J lost 14 bases, with 17 bases between them. The CDR3 sequence is 12 residues long. Germline loops: CDR1 MNHEY, CDR2 SVGAGI. CDR3 in amino acids: CASSSPGAGGFF. CDR3 coding DNA: TGTGCCAGCAGTTCCCCAGGGGCGGGGGGGTTCTTT.